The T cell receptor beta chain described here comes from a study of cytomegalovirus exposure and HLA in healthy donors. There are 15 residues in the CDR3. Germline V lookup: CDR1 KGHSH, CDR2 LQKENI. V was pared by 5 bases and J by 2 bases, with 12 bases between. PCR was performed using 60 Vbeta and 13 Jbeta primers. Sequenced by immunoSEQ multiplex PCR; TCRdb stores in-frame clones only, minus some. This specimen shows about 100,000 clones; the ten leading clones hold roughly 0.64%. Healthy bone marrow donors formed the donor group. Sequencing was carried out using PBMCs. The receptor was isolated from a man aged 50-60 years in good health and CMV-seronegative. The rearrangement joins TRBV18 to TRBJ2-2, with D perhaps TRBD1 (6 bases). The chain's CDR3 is CASSSGTPNTGELFF. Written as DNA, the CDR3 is TGTGCCAGCTCATCTGGGACACCAAACACCGGGGAGCTGTTTTTT.